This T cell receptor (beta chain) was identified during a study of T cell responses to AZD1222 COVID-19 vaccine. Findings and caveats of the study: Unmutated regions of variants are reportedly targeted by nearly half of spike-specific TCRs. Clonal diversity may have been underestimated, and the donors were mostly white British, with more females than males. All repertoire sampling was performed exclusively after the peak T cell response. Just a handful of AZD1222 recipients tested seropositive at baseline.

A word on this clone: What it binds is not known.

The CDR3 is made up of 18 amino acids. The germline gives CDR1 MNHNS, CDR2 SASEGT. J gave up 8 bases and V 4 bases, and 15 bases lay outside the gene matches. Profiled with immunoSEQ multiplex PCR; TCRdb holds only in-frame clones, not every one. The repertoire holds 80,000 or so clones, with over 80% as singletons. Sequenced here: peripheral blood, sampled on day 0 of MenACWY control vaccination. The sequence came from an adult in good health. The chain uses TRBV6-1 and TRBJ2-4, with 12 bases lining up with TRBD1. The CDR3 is CASSVLAGTGGFGDIQYF. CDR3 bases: TGTGCCAGCAGTGTTCTAGCCGGGACAGGGGGCTTTGGAGACATTCAGTACTTC.